A single sample gave rise to the 6 T cell receptor beta chains below, sequenced in a study of T-cell reconstitution after alpha-beta-depleted transplantation in children. Construction of the TCRbeta library involved unique molecular identifiers. TCRdb reprocessed the PCR reads via MiXCR and lists one record per CDR3 protein. The repertoire consists of about 870,000 distinct CDR3 sequences, with around 15% occurring once and the leading ten covering roughly 5%. The sequences come from PBMCs, mostly from graft donor cells, collected 360 days after TCRalphabeta/CD19-depleted stem cell transplant. These receptors were obtained from a male patient between 10 and 17 years old who had a stem cell transplant for acute lymphoblastic leukemia, so the T cells may come from the graft donor.

The CDR3 spells CSVEAGTRGADTQYF. The CDR3 DNA sequence: TGCAGCGTTGAAGCTGGGACTAGAGGAGCAGATACGCAGTATTTT. The rearrangement links TRBV29-1 to TRBJ2-3; 8 positions match TRBD2. V shed 1 base and J 4 bases; nucleotides not matched to a gene: 7. The V gene's germline CDR1 is SQVTM and CDR2 ANQGSEA. The CDR3 is made up of 15 amino acids.

This clonotype was found a few times. This chain joins TRBV27 and TRBJ2-7; D is ambiguous. V dropped 8 bases and J dropped 4 bases, with 15 bases sitting between them. The germline V gene has CDR1 MNHEY and CDR2 SMNVEV (reference sequence). The CDR3 is 13 residues long. This CDR3 is CASGDYNPYEQYF. The CDR3 nucleotides are TGTGCCAGCGGAGATTATAACCCGTACGAGCAGTACTTC.

This clonotype was recorded at least ten times. V is TRBV5-1 and J is TRBJ2-2; tentative D call: TRBD2 (7 bases). The CDR3 covers 16 residues. V was pared by 3 bases and J by 9 bases, with 21 bases between. Germline CDR1 is SGHRS and CDR2 is YFSETQ. CDR3 region: CASSSPGLRGIRELFF. CDR3 coding DNA: TGCGCCAGCAGCTCCCCGGGACTAAGGGGGATCAGGGAGCTGTTTTTT.

In its sample, this clonotype was seen a few times. The V call is TRBV7-8, the J call TRBJ2-1; possibly TRBD2 for D (6 bases). Between the trimmed V and J ends, which lost 4 bases and 7 bases, there was a span of 17 bases. This CDR3 spans 15 amino acids. Germline V gene sequence: CDR1 SGHVS, CDR2 FQNEAQ. The CDR3 reads CASSSRGTLPNEQFF. The CDR3, as DNA: TGTGCCAGCAGCTCGCGCGGGACCCTTCCTAATGAGCAGTTCTTC.

This clonotype was found many times. The chain uses TRBV5-1 and TRBJ1-2; D perhaps matches TRBD1 (5 bases). Deletions cut 0 bases from V and 6 bases from J, with 6 bases between. Germline V gene data show CDR1 as SGHRS and CDR2 as YFSETQ. There are 12 residues in the CDR3. CDR3 residues: CASSLEGNGYTF. DNA for the CDR3: TGCGCCAGCAGCTTGGAGGGGAATGGCTACACCTTC.

The V and J genes are TRBV20-1 and TRBJ2-3; TRBD2 aligns across 14 bases. This CDR3 has 20 residues. CDR1 is DFQATT and CDR2 is SNEGSKA in the germline V gene (reference sequence). V lost 3 bases, J lost 2 bases, and 16 bases stayed unmatched. The CDR3 reads CSASLGRGTSGSWPTDTQYF. The CDR3 nucleotides are TGCAGTGCTAGTCTCGGTCGCGGGACTAGCGGGAGTTGGCCCACAGATACGCAGTATTTT.